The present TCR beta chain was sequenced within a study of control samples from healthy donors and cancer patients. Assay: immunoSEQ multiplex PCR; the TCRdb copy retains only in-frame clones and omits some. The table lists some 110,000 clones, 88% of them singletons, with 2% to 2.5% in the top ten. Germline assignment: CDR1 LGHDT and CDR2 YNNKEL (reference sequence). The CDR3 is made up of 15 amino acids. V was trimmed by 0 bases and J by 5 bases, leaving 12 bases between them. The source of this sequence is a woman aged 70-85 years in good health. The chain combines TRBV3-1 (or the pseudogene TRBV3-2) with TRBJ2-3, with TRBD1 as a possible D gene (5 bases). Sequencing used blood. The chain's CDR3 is CASSQDPRVEDTQYF. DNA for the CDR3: TGTGCCAGCAGCCAAGATCCCAGGGTTGAAGATACGCAGTATTTT.